These 25 T cell receptor beta chains share one sample of origin, sequenced in a study of beta chain features in type 1 diabetes. The authors reverse transcribed all of the isolated RNA, so sequencing captured expressed TCRB transcripts. Measured with immunoSEQ multiplex PCR; TCRdb has only the in-frame clones, and not every one. Here the sample spans fewer than 900,000 clones, roughly 15% being singletons. Sequenced sample: naive CD4+ T cells from blood. Receptors were obtained from a young woman in good health.

This clone has a single count. The CDR3 DNA reads as TGTGCCAGCAGCCGAGTCCAGGGTGGCTACACCTTC. Protein sequence: CASSRVQGGYTF. The chain is built from TRBV9 and TRBJ1-2; possible D gene TRBD1, 5 bases. The V gene's germline CDR1 is SGDLS and CDR2 YYNGEE. This CDR3 is built from 12 residues. V dropped 4 bases and J dropped 7 bases, with 11 bases sitting between them.

This chain uses TRBV15 with TRBJ2-7; the D is unclear. The CDR3 is 14 amino acids. CDR1 is LNHNV, CDR2 YYDKDF, per germline (reference sequence). V lost 1 base, J lost 0 bases, and 7 bases lay in between. This chain's CDR3 is CATSRGAYSYEQYF. DNA for the CDR3: TGTGCCACCAGCAGAGGGGCTTACTCCTACGAGCAGTACTTC.

This clone was counted a few times. The genes are TRBV18 and TRBJ1-1, with D unclear. In germline, CDR1 is KGHSH, CDR2 LQKENI. The CDR3 spans 16 residues. The germline V and J ends were trimmed by 3 bases and 7 bases, with 21 bases remaining between them. CDR3 nucleotide sequence: TGTGCCAGCTCACCTAGGACGGTCTCGCTTAACGGTGAAGCTTTCTTT. It yields the protein CASSPRTVSLNGEAFF. The variable domain in full, completed from reference TRBV18 and TRBJ1-1, reads NAGVMQNPRHLVRRRGQEARLRCSPMKGHSHVYWYRQLPEEGLKFMVYLQKENIIDESGMPKERFSAEFPKEGPSILRIQQVVRGDSAAYFCASSPRTVSLNGEAFFGQGTRLTVV.

The V gene is TRBV7-9, the J gene TRBJ2-3; 9 bases are a match to TRBD2. Germline-derived CDR1 and CDR2 are SEHNR and FQNEAQ (reference sequence). The trim removed 5 bases at V and 0 bases at J, leaving 6 bases unmatched. The CDR3 is made up of 16 amino acids. The CDR3 sequence is CASSAPSGTSTDTQYF. CDR3 bases: TGTGCCAGCAGCGCACCTAGCGGGACTAGCACAGATACGCAGTATTTT. The complete variable domain, with remaining parts taken from reference TRBV7-9 and TRBJ2-3, reads DTGVSQNPRHKITKRGQNVTFRCDPISEHNRLYWYRQTLGQGPEFLTYFQNEAQLEKSRLLSDRFSAERPKGSFSTLEIQRTEQGDSAMYLCASSAPSGTSTDTQYFGPGTRLTVL.

The V call is TRBV27, the J call TRBJ2-7; D gene ambiguous. This CDR3 region has 16 residues. Trimming removed 3 bases from V and 2 bases from J, with 17 bases in between. Germline V lookup: CDR1 MNHEY, CDR2 SMNVEV (reference sequence). For the CDR3, the DNA is TGTGCCAGCAGTTTCGAGGTGGGTAGTCAGCCCTACGAGCAGTACTTC. Its translation is CASSFEVGSQPYEQYF.

The chain couples TRBV28 to TRBJ2-1, with 8 bases identical to TRBD1. V was pared by 5 bases and J by 8 bases, with 11 bases of the junction left unmatched. Germline-derived CDR1 and CDR2 are MDHEN and SYDVKM. The length of the CDR3 is 15 residues. The CDR3 coding sequence is TGTGCCAGCAGTCTCCCCCGACAGGGGTGGGATGAGCAGTTCTTC. This encodes CASSLPRQGWDEQFF.

The chain links TRBV27 to TRBJ2-7; tentative D call: TRBD2 (5 bases). Germline loops: CDR1 MNHEY, CDR2 SMNVEV (reference sequence). The CDR3 sequence is 16 residues long. V shed 10 bases and J shed 5 bases, with 27 bases lying between them. CDR3 sequence: CAISPRRGIGLDEQYF. CDR3 bases: TGTGCCATATCGCCGCGACGGGGAATTGGGCTTGACGAGCAGTACTTC.

The chain has TRBV18 and TRBJ2-7; D unresolved. Looked up from germline, CDR1 is KGHSH and CDR2 is LQKENI. V was clipped by 5 bases and J by 7 bases, with 15 bases between them. The CDR3 covers 13 residues. The CDR3 protein is CASSSEVGLEQYF. CDR3 bases: TGTGCCAGCTCATCAGAGGTTGGGTTGGAGCAGTACTTC.

The table lists this clone with a few counts. The rearrangement joins TRBV27 to TRBJ2-2; D is perhaps TRBD2 (5 bases). Trimming removed 5 bases at V and 7 bases at J, with 20 bases between. Germline-derived CDR1 and CDR2 are MNHEY and SMNVEV (reference sequence). This CDR3 spans 16 amino acids. CDR3 sequence (DNA): TGTGCCAGCAGTGGTCGGGCAGGACTCCCGGTCGGGGAGCTGTTTTTT. Translating gives CASSGRAGLPVGELFF.

The V call is TRBV4-3, the J call TRBJ1-3; D may be TRBD1 (6 bases). With 1 base removed from V and 4 bases from J, the gap between germline ends came to 14 bases. This CDR3 has 16 amino acids. Looked up from germline, CDR1 is LGHNA and CDR2 is YSLEER. This CDR3 reads CASSQAAQGYGNTIYF. The CDR3, as DNA: TGCGCCAGCAGCCAAGCCGCACAGGGATACGGAAACACCATATATTTT.

This clone showed up just a few times. This sequence joins TRBV28 and TRBJ2-1; 10 nucleotides match TRBD2. Germline-derived CDR1 and CDR2 are MDHEN and SYDVKM. With V trimmed by 5 bases and J by 0 bases, 13 bases remained unmatched. This CDR3 region has 19 residues. CDR3 coding DNA: TGTGCCAGCAGTACGTACGGAGCGGGAGGGCCGAGCTCCTACAATGAGCAGTTCTTC. Translation: CASSTYGAGGPSSYNEQFF.

This clone was seen a few times. The genes are TRBV6-5 and TRBJ1-2, with a tentative D call TRBD1 (5 bases). V was shortened by 0 bases and J by 14 bases, with 13 bases between the two germline ends. Germline assignment: CDR1 MNHEY and CDR2 SVGAGI. The CDR3 contains 12 residues. Written as DNA, the CDR3 is TGTGCCAGCAGTTACTCCAATGGCAGGGAAACCTTC. Amino acids: CASSYSNGRETF.

The V gene is TRBV28, the J gene TRBJ2-1; 7 bases align to TRBD1. The CDR3 is 16 residues long. J gave up 3 bases and V 3 bases, and 8 bases lay outside the gene matches. CDR1 is MDHEN and CDR2 is SYDVKM in the germline V gene. The CDR3 region is CASSFSGTVFYNEQFF. The DNA of the CDR3 is TGTGCCAGCAGTTTCTCCGGGACAGTATTCTACAATGAGCAGTTCTTC.

The rearrangement joins TRBV7-9 to TRBJ1-2; D gene ambiguous. CDR1 and CDR2 (germline): SEHNR, FQNEAQ (reference sequence). V lost 3 bases, J lost 4 bases, and 12 bases lay in between. The CDR3 loop spans 14 amino acids. The CDR3: CASSFGDRGYGYTF. Written as DNA, the CDR3 is TGTGCCAGCAGCTTCGGGGATAGAGGCTATGGCTACACCTTC.

This clone turned up a few times. The chain carries TRBV2 and TRBJ1-5, with no clear D. Between the trimmed V and J ends, which lost 5 bases and 1 base, there was a span of 12 bases. Germline V gene lookup returns CDR1 SNHLY and CDR2 FYNNEI. This CDR3 is 15 amino acids long. The CDR3 DNA reads TGTGCCAGCAGTACCTGGGCCCTGAGCAATCAGCCCCAGCATTTT. It translates to CASSTWALSNQPQHF.

The chain has TRBV11-2 and TRBJ2-3; no clear D gene. This CDR3 has 12 amino acids. V was clipped by 5 bases and J by 1 base, with 4 bases between them. Per germline, CDR1 SGHAT and CDR2 FQNNGV. The CDR3 nucleotides are TGTGCCAGCAGCCCCGGCACAGATACGCAGTATTTT. Amino acids: CASSPGTDTQYF.

This clone was counted a few times. The CDR3 protein is CATSRRGHLRGRSNEKLFF. CDR3 in DNA: TGTGCCACCAGCAGAAGGGGACATCTGAGGGGTCGGTCTAATGAAAAACTGTTTTTT. The chain recombines TRBV15 with TRBJ1-4; possible D gene TRBD1, 6 bases. Trimming shortened V by 2 bases and J by 3 bases, and 22 bases separated the two germline ends. The CDR3 length is 19 residues. The germline V gene encodes CDR1 LNHNV and CDR2 YYDKDF (reference sequence).

The chain couples TRBV6-5 to TRBJ2-2, with D tentatively TRBD1 (5 bases). Germline CDR1 reads MNHEY; CDR2 reads SVGAGI. V lost 4 bases to trimming and J lost 7 bases, with 10 bases between them. The CDR3 is made up of 13 amino acids. The CDR3 DNA is TGTGCCAGCAGTTCCCAGGGCCACGGGGAGCTGTTTTTT. Its translation: CASSSQGHGELFF.

This rearrangement joins TRBV2 to TRBJ2-7, with D uncertain. With 4 bases removed from V and 0 bases from J, the gap between germline ends came to 4 bases. Germline CDR1 is SNHLY and CDR2 is FYNNEI. The length of the CDR3 is 12 residues. CDR3 loop: CASSAISYEQYF. For the CDR3, the DNA is TGTGCCAGCAGTGCGATCTCCTACGAGCAGTACTTC.

This clone was seen a few times. This chain connects TRBV7-9 to TRBJ2-1; tentative D call: TRBD2 (6 bases). The germline V and J ends were trimmed by 4 bases and 5 bases, with 21 bases remaining between them. Per the germline V gene, CDR1 is SEHNR and CDR2 is FQNEAQ (reference sequence). The CDR3 totals 17 residues. The CDR3 nucleotides read TGTGCCAGCAGCTACCCCCTCGTGGGCGGGACGGACAATGAGCAGTTCTTC. Protein product: CASSYPLVGGTDNEQFF.

This clone was counted between two and nine times. Other DNA sequences from this sample encode an identical CDR3 as well. CDR3 sequence reads: CASSYSRGNQPQHF. CDR3 in DNA: TGTGCCAGCAGTTACTCGAGGGGCAATCAGCCCCAGCATTTT. V usage is TRBV6-5 and J usage is TRBJ1-5, with D hard to call. CDR1 MNHEY and CDR2 SVGAGI come from the germline V gene. This CDR3 has 14 residues. V dropped 0 bases and J dropped 2 bases, with 5 bases sitting between them.

The chain joins TRBV28 to TRBJ2-1; 13 bases fit TRBD2. V gave up 8 bases and J gave up 7 bases; unmatched junction bases: 8. The CDR3 covers 15 residues. Germline V gene sequence: CDR1 MDHEN, CDR2 SYDVKM. CDR3 sequence (DNA): TGTGCCAGCGCCCCGGCGACTAGCGGGAGGAATGAGCAGTTCTTC. It specifies CASAPATSGRNEQFF.

This chain joins TRBV7-2 and TRBJ1-1; 7 bases fit TRBD1. This CDR3 contains 15 residues. Per the germline V gene, CDR1 is SGHTA and CDR2 is FQGNSA. With 6 bases clipped from V and 1 base from J, the junction kept 8 bases outside the gene matches. CDR3 nucleotides: TGTGCCAGCAGAAAGTTCCGGACAGGGAACACTGAAGCTTTCTTT. This gives the protein CASRKFRTGNTEAFF. The full variable domain, in which reference TRBV7-2 and TRBJ1-1 provide the parts outside the CDR3, is GAGVSQSPSNKVTEKGKDVELRCDPISGHTALYWYRQSLGQGLEFLIYFQGNSAPDKSGLPSDRFSAERTGGSVSTLTIQRTQQEDSAVYLCASRKFRTGNTEAFFGQGTRLTVV.

This clone was found a few times. V gene TRBV20-1 combines with J gene TRBJ2-1; no clear D gene. V shed 4 bases and J shed 4 bases, with 5 bases lying between them. The CDR3 has 11 amino acids. Germline V CDR1 and CDR2: DFQATT, SNEGSKA (reference sequence). CDR3 protein: CSATEYNEQFF. CDR3 DNA sequence: TGCAGTGCTACTGAATACAATGAGCAGTTCTTC.

This clone was recorded a few times. This chain joins TRBV13 and TRBJ2-3, with 8 bases aligning to TRBD1. The length of the CDR3 is 15 residues. V gave up 5 bases and J gave up 1 base; unmatched junction bases: 5. Per germline, CDR1 PRHDT and CDR2 FYEKMQ (reference sequence). CDR3 sequence reads: CASSQKTGGTDTQYF. CDR3 sequence (DNA): TGTGCCAGCAGCCAAAAGACAGGGGGCACAGATACGCAGTATTTT.